This TCR beta chain was captured by sequencing in a study of blood T cells in healthy people across ages. Regarding the study as a whole: Unsorted PBMC input precluded a conclusive naive versus antigen-experienced comparison.

Germline assignment: CDR1 MDHEN and CDR2 SYDVKM. The CDR3 is 12 amino acids. Healthy Caucasian individuals from Russia aged about 6 to 90 were enrolled as donors. With regard to this clonotype: Its cognate antigen is unknown. Its ends do not fully match the called genes, so a read error is possible.

A second PCR, run for roughly 7 to 12 cycles, used a sample-barcoded 5' primer plus a J-beta primer mix. Via MiXCR, TCRdb re-called the 5' RACE reads, giving one row per CDR3 protein. In the table there are roughly 560,000 distinct CDR3 sequences, under 30% of which are singletons. Separately, the same data were catalogued under a study of T cells of mothers and their children.

The source material was blood. The rearrangement uses TRBV28 and TRBJ1-1; D not certain. The sequence was collected from a boy aged 5-17 years in good health. CDR3 bases: TGTGCCAGCAGGGGGTCGAACGCTGAAGCTTTCTTT. It specifies CASRGSNAEAFF.